This T cell receptor (beta chain) was observed in a study of CD8+ T cells in alopecia areata. Across the whole study: For the treated group, dosing was oral tofacitinib at 5 to 10 mg twice daily. Regarding the study as a whole: While tofacitinib was given, many expanded lesional clones persisted in scalp and blood. Researchers report lesional scalp, most notably alopecia totalis/universalis, outstripped normal scalp in clonality.

As regards this clone: Its antigen is not identified.

In each case, RNA was isolated and then reverse transcribed into cDNA as the sequencing template. Profiled with immunoSEQ multiplex PCR; TCRdb holds only in-frame clones, not every one. This table holds about 260,000 clones, 60% found once. Treatment specified: oral pan-JAK inhibitor, 5-10 mg twice daily. Alopecia areata patients gave lesional scalp punch biopsies and peripheral blood samples. The germline gives CDR1 ENHRY, CDR2 SYGVKD. The CDR3 contains 13 residues. The ends lost 9 bases at V and 3 bases at J; junction bases unmatched: 6. The TCR comes from a human donor with alopecia areata. This specimen consisted of CD4+ T cells sorted from blood, obtained at week 52, from a patient treated with tofacitinib. This chain uses TRBV10-3 with TRBJ2-5; 8 bases align to TRBD1. The CDR3 region is CAMNRDRKETQYF. DNA for the CDR3: TGTGCCATGAACCGGGACAGGAAAGAGACCCAGTACTTC.